The rows below give T cell receptor beta chains drawn from one sample of a study of regulatory T cells in long-lasting Graves disease. From the multiplex PCR reads, TCRdb called clonotypes with MiXCR, one entry per CDR3 protein. The table records about 450,000 distinct CDR3 sequences, around 20% of them present only once. Sequencing was performed on peripheral blood mononuclear cells (PBMCs), taken when the disease was refractory, from a patient treated with antithyroid drugs. The receptors come from a female donor with Graves disease. Both conserved end residues are part of each CDR3. Each record gives: J gene, V gene, D gene, clone size, CDR3 protein, CDR3 DNA. A D gene is named only where the DNA matches it firmly. Rows give clone size only sometimes, using once, few, many, or a class for an expanded clone.

TRBJ1-6 | TRBV7-2 | TRBD1 | - | CASSFTPGTGKHNSPIHF | TGTGCCAGCAGCTTTACCCCTGGGACAGGGAAACATAATTCACCCATCCACTTT
TRBJ2-1 | TRBV6-2/TRBV6-3 | - | once | CASSVMGQLSYNEQFF | TGTGCCAGCAGCGTGATGGGGCAGCTCTCCTACAATGAGCAGTTCTTC
TRBJ2-3 | TRBV20-1 | TRBD2 | once | CSARLTGTSGGDSKQRASPDTQYF | TGCAGTGCTAGACTAACCGGGACTAGCGGGGGGGACTCGAAACAAAGAGCCTCCCCCGATACGCAGTATTTT
TRBJ2-7 | TRBV5-1 | TRBD2 | - | CASSAASGGYGQYF | TGCGCCAGCAGCGCTGCTAGCGGAGGTTACGGGCAGTACTTC
TRBJ1-4 | TRBV7-3 | - | few | CASSTVGQYNEKLFF | TGTGCCAGCAGCACCGTAGGACAGTATAATGAAAAACTGTTTTTT
TRBJ2-7 | TRBV20-1 | - | - | CSARDIGRDWTYEQYF | TGCAGTGCTAGAGATATCGGCAGGGATTGGACCTACGAGCAGTACTTC
TRBJ2-4 | TRBV7-9 | - | - | CASSLAGFKNIQYF | TGTGCCAGCAGCCTCGCGGGGTTCAAAAACATTCAGTACTTC
TRBJ1-2 | TRBV30 | - | few | CAWSVTGWDYGYTF | TGTGCCTGGAGTGTAACTGGGTGGGACTATGGCTACACCTTC
TRBJ1-5 | TRBV14 | - | - | CASSQDTRGPQHF | TGTGCCAGCAGCCAAGATACGAGAGGACCCCAGCATTTT
TRBJ2-3 | TRBV7-3 | TRBD2 | - | CASSGGGLEDTQYF | TGTGCCAGCAGCGGGGGGGGACTAGAGGATACGCAGTATTTT
TRBJ2-5 | TRBV20-1 | - | few | CSSRGGDYHVEETQYF | TGCAGTTCCAGGGGCGGAGACTACCACGTTGAAGAGACCCAGTACTTC
TRBJ1-2 | TRBV3-1 | - | many | CASSQGIPTHGYTF | TGTGCCAGCAGCCAGGGCATACCAACGCATGGCTACACCTTC
TRBJ2-7 | TRBV7-2 | TRBD2 | few | CASSSGLVVAGIYEQYF | TGTGCCAGCAGCTCCGGCTTGGTGGTAGCGGGAATCTACGAGCAGTACTTC
TRBJ2-2 | TRBV28 | - | many | CASGEGATGELFF | TGTGCCAGCGGTGAGGGAGCCACCGGGGAGCTGTTTTTT
TRBJ1-1 | TRBV5-5 | TRBD1 | - | CASTKRQGANTEAFF | TGTGCCAGCACCAAGCGACAGGGGGCGAACACTGAAGCTTTCTTT
TRBJ2-7 | TRBV29-1 | - | - | CSVTTGYEQYF | TGCAGCGTTACGACAGGCTACGAGCAGTACTTC
TRBJ1-5 | TRBV28 | - | many | CASSPIIGTSIRPQHF | TGTGCCAGCAGCCCAATAATCGGGACAAGCATTAGGCCCCAGCATTTT
TRBJ2-2 | TRBV6-2/TRBV6-3 | TRBD1 | - | CASSRIPTGQGVSGGELFF | TGTGCCAGCAGCCGAATCCCCACAGGGCAGGGGGTTTCCGGCGGGGAGCTGTTTTTT
TRBJ1-6 | TRBV20-1 | TRBD1 | few | CSAHPGQGASPLHF | TGCAGTGCCCACCCTGGACAGGGTGCATCACCCCTCCACTTT
TRBJ2-1 | TRBV20-1 | TRBD2 | few | CSARGASGNEQFF | TGCAGTGCTAGAGGTGCTAGCGGAAATGAGCAGTTCTTC
TRBJ2-4 | TRBV12-3/TRBV12-4 | TRBD1 | few | CASRETGEQQYF | TGTGCCAGCAGGGAGACAGGGGAACAACAGTACTTC
TRBJ1-5 | TRBV7-2 | TRBD1 | many | CASSWIGQGSNQPQHF | TGTGCCAGCAGCTGGATCGGACAGGGAAGCAATCAGCCCCAGCATTTT
TRBJ2-1 | TRBV18 | - | - | CASSQRPPGANEQFF | TGTGCCAGCTCACAACGGCCTCCTGGGGCCAATGAGCAGTTCTTC
TRBJ2-2 | TRBV9 | - | - | CASSEEPSGELFF | TGTGCCAGCAGCGAAGAGCCTTCCGGGGAGCTGTTTTTT
TRBJ1-1 | TRBV30 | - | many | CAWSPLALGTEAFF | TGTGCCTGGAGTCCCCTCGCTTTGGGCACTGAAGCTTTCTTT
TRBJ1-2 | TRBV6-5 | - | few | CASSYSMGFTYGYTF | TGTGCCAGCAGTTACTCGATGGGGTTCACCTATGGCTACACCTTC
TRBJ2-7 | TRBV2 | - | - | CARRDPGSEQYF | TGTGCCCGCCGGGACCCGGGTTCCGAGCAGTACTTC
TRBJ1-2 | TRBV6-1 | - | - | CASSTPSGSGYTF | TGTGCCAGCAGTACCCCCTCAGGGAGTGGCTACACCTTC
TRBJ1-1 | TRBV5-1 | - | few | CASSSLDRPEAFF | TGCGCCAGCAGCTCCCTGGACAGACCTGAAGCTTTCTTT
TRBJ1-2 | TRBV4-1 | - | - | CASSQDLDGYTF | TGCGCCAGCAGCCAAGACCTTGATGGCTACACCTTC
TRBJ1-2 | TRBV7-8 | - | few | CASSLNPTRGATNYGYTF | TGTGCCAGCAGCCTTAATCCCACCCGGGGGGCAACTAACTATGGCTACACCTTC
TRBJ2-5 | TRBV2 | TRBD2 | many | CASSGRLAGKETQYF | TGTGCCAGCAGCGGCCGACTAGCGGGAAAGGAGACCCAGTACTTC
TRBJ2-7 | TRBV2 | TRBD2 | many | CASRTSGRYEQYF | TGTGCCAGCCGGACTAGCGGGAGATACGAGCAGTACTTC
TRBJ2-7 | TRBV20-1 | - | many | CSARVRRASYEQYF | TGCAGTGCTAGAGTTCGACGGGCTAGCTACGAGCAGTACTTC
TRBJ2-5 | TRBV9 | - | many | CASSVRDNGGETQYF | TGTGCCAGCAGCGTACGGGACAACGGGGGAGAGACCCAGTACTTC
TRBJ2-5 | TRBV24-1 | TRBD1 | - | CATSDLPDRGLLETQYF | TGTGCCACCAGTGATTTACCGGACAGGGGGCTTTTGGAGACCCAGTACTTC
TRBJ1-2 | TRBV2 | TRBD1 | many | CASSERGTEYGYTF | TGTGCCAGCTCCGAACGCGGGACAGAATATGGCTACACCTTC
TRBJ2-7 | TRBV5-5 | TRBD2 | - | CASSLQGLDIHEQYF | TGTGCCAGCAGCTTGCAGGGACTAGATATCCACGAGCAGTACTTC
TRBJ1-1 | TRBV7-9 | - | - | CASRTSGTSNTEAFF | TGTGCCAGCAGAACCTCCGGGACAAGTAACACTGAAGCTTTCTTT
TRBJ1-1 | TRBV19 | TRBD1 | - | CASSPGTGDNTEAFF | TGTGCCAGTAGTCCCGGGACAGGGGATAACACTGAAGCTTTCTTT
TRBJ2-2 | TRBV6-2/TRBV6-3 | - | - | CASSYEAGRNGELFF | TGTGCCAGCAGTTACGAGGCAGGGCGGAACGGGGAGCTGTTTTTT
TRBJ2-2 | TRBV19 | TRBD2 | - | CASSIDGGLAGYVGELFF | TGTGCCAGTAGTATAGACGGAGGACTAGCGGGATATGTCGGGGAGCTGTTTTTT
TRBJ1-1 | TRBV20-1 | TRBD1 | many | CSARGDRFEHEAFF | TGCAGTGCTAGAGGGGACAGGTTTGAACATGAAGCTTTCTTT
TRBJ2-2 | TRBV18 | - | - | CASSPSGQGNTGELFF | TGTGCCAGCTCACCGTCCGGTCAAGGAAACACCGGGGAGCTGTTTTTT
TRBJ2-2 | TRBV6-1 | TRBD2 | - | CASNSVKTSGSSSGELFF | TGTGCCAGCAACTCCGTAAAGACTAGCGGGAGTTCCAGCGGGGAGCTGTTTTTT
TRBJ2-7 | TRBV6-5 | TRBD2 | - | CASSYVGGSIYEQYF | TGTGCCAGCAGTTACGTCGGCGGGAGCATATACGAGCAGTACTTC
TRBJ2-3 | TRBV2 | - | - | CASSEGAVATDTQYF | TGTGCCAGCAGTGAAGGGGCGGTAGCCACAGATACGCAGTATTTT
TRBJ2-7 | TRBV7-9 | TRBD1 | - | CASSLDRARSYEQYF | TGTGCCAGCAGCCTGGACAGGGCCAGGTCCTACGAGCAGTACTTC
TRBJ2-2 | TRBV27 | TRBD1 | - | CASSPGQARNTGELFF | TGTGCCAGCAGTCCCGGACAGGCCCGAAACACCGGGGAGCTGTTTTTT
TRBJ1-1 | TRBV18 | - | - | CASSPWDGGTEAFF | TGTGCCAGCTCACCATGGGACGGGGGCACTGAAGCTTTCTTT